This T cell receptor beta chain was recovered during a study of T cell changes during pregnancy in multiple sclerosis. Germline loops: CDR1 KGHSH, CDR2 LQKENI. This CDR3 has 16 amino acids. V gave up 5 bases and J gave up 2 bases; unmatched junction bases: 5. Clones were sequenced by immunoSEQ multiplex PCR, and TCRdb holds only the in-frame ones, with some missing. The sample contains about 59,000 clones, around 92% of which appear only once. The specimen was peripheral blood, collected in the first trimester of pregnancy. The rearrangement joins TRBV18 to TRBJ2-3; 12 bases are shared with TRBD2. This TCR was sampled from a female donor with multiple sclerosis, enrolled in a pregnancy study. The CDR3 DNA reads as TGTGCCAGCTCATCAGGACTAGCGGGAAACACAGATACGCAGTATTTT. This encodes CASSSGLAGNTDTQYF.